These T cell receptor beta chains were read from a single sample in a study of control samples from healthy donors and cancer patients. Assay used: immunoSEQ multiplex PCR; TCRdb lists only in-frame clones, some missing. The data contain approximately 30,000 clones, roughly 95% of them seen just once; the ten biggest clones take up more than 6.5%. The sequenced sample was blood. These receptors all come from a man in his 60s in good health. CDR3s include the opening cysteine and the closing phenylalanine or tryptophan. The D gene is left open where the match is weak. Not all rows give a size; the values are once, few, many and, for expanded clones, a class.

>NA|TRBV5-1|TRBJ2-6|NA
CASSVSRDWANVLTF
TGCGCCAGCAGCGTGAGCAGGGACTGGGCCAACGTCCTGACTTTC
>NA|TRBV3-1/TRBV3-2|TRBJ2-7|TRBD2
CASSPLAGGSYEQYF
TGTGCCAGCAGCCCCCTAGCGGGGGGCTCCTACGAGCAGTACTTC
>NA|TRBV15|TRBJ1-5|NA
CATSRGHYSNQPQHF
TGTGCCACCAGCAGGGGACATTATAGCAATCAGCCCCAGCATTTT
>NA|TRBV27|TRBJ2-3|TRBD2
CASSPWGGSTDTQYF
TGTGCCAGCAGCCCATGGGGGGGGTCCACAGATACGCAGTATTTT
>NA|TRBV7-2|TRBJ2-3|NA
CASSSQLSTDTQYF
TGTGCCAGCAGCTCCCAGCTGAGCACAGATACGCAGTATTTT
>NA|TRBV28|TRBJ2-7|TRBD2
CASSFGTSANEQYF
TGTGCCAGCAGTTTCGGGACTAGCGCTAACGAGCAGTACTTC
>NA|TRBV3-1/TRBV3-2|TRBJ1-5|NA
CASSQDKGINQPQHF
TGTGCCAGCAGCCAAGACAAGGGAATCAATCAGCCCCAGCATTTT
>once|TRBV2|TRBJ2-1|TRBD1
CASVLGQGMVDEQFF
TGTGCCAGTGTCCTAGGACAGGGTATGGTGGATGAGCAGTTCTTC
>few|TRBV6-5|TRBJ2-7|NA
CASSSGAPYEQYF
TGTGCCAGCAGTTCAGGGGCGCCCTACGAGCAGTACTTC
>once|TRBV4-3|TRBJ1-4|TRBD1
CASSHSDRVEKLFF
TGCGCCAGCAGCCACTCGGACAGGGTTGAAAAACTGTTTTTT
>few|TRBV7-6|TRBJ1-5|NA
CASSLGGLSNQPQHF
TGTGCCAGCAGCTTAGGTGGGCTTAGCAATCAGCCCCAGCATTTT
>NA|TRBV3-1/TRBV3-2|TRBJ1-4|TRBD1
CASPPGQRHEKLFF
TGTGCCAGCCCGCCGGGACAGCGACATGAAAAACTGTTTTTT
>few|TRBV7-9|TRBJ2-3|TRBD2
CATLAGGSTDTQYF
TGTGCCACCCTAGCGGGGGGCAGCACAGATACGCAGTATTTT
>NA|TRBV7-6|TRBJ2-2|NA
CASSLELYGELFF
TGTGCCAGCAGCTTAGAATTGTACGGGGAGCTGTTTTTT
>once|TRBV29-1|TRBJ1-1|NA
CSGLQGEAFF
TGCAGCGGGCTACAGGGAGAGGCTTTCTTT
>NA|TRBV5-1|TRBJ1-5|NA
CASSSGLGNQPQHF
TGCGCCAGCAGCTCAGGGTTGGGCAATCAGCCCCAGCATTTT
>NA|TRBV2|TRBJ2-5|NA
CASSPGTPRGETQYF
TGTGCCAGCAGCCCCGGGACACCCAGGGGCGAGACCCAGTACTTC
>NA|TRBV30|TRBJ1-2|NA
CAWSVRGRHGYTF
TGTGCCTGGAGTGTACGCGGTAGGCATGGCTACACCTTC
>NA|TRBV4-2|TRBJ1-3|NA
CASSQEEGRRGNTIYF
TGTGCCAGCAGCCAAGAGGAGGGGCGTCGTGGAAACACCATATATTTT
>NA|TRBV3-1/TRBV3-2|TRBJ2-1|NA
CASSQEGRNYNEQFF
TGTGCCAGCAGCCAAGAGGGGAGGAACTACAATGAGCAGTTCTTC
>once|TRBV7-2|TRBJ2-1|NA
CASSFNRDNEQFF
TGTGCCAGCAGCTTCAACAGAGACAATGAGCAGTTCTTC
>NA|TRBV7-2|TRBJ2-7|NA
CASSPLNEQYF
TGTGCCAGCAGCCCGCTAAACGAGCAGTACTTC
>NA|TRBV7-9|TRBJ1-3|NA
CASSLGQISGNTIYF
TGTGCCAGCAGCTTAGGACAGATCTCTGGAAACACCATATATTTT
>NA|TRBV27|TRBJ1-2|NA
CASRQILGGAAGYTF
TGTGCCAGCAGACAAATCCTCGGAGGGGCGGCTGGCTACACCTTC
>NA|TRBV6-5|TRBJ1-2|TRBD1
CASSTGDSDYGYTF
TGTGCCAGCAGCACAGGGGATTCGGACTATGGCTACACCTTC
>NA|TRBV3-1/TRBV3-2|TRBJ1-1|NA
CASSRPGEMTEAFF
TGTGCCAGCAGCCGGCCGGGGGAGATGACTGAAGCTTTCTTT
>NA|TRBV6-5|TRBJ1-4|NA
CATPVTGSEKLFF
TGTGCCACCCCCGTAACAGGGAGTGAAAAACTGTTTTTT
>NA|TRBV7-2|TRBJ1-1|TRBD1
CASSLRPGTGSNTEAFF
TGTGCCAGCAGCTTACGTCCCGGGACAGGGTCGAACACTGAAGCTTTCTTT
>NA|TRBV18|TRBJ2-7|NA
CASFLKRGAYEQYF
TGTGCCAGCTTCCTGAAAAGGGGGGCTTACGAGCAGTACTTC
>NA|TRBV10-3|TRBJ2-7|TRBD1
CAIRERTGPYEQYF
TGTGCCATCAGGGAGCGGACAGGCCCCTACGAGCAGTACTTC
>NA|TRBV7-9|TRBJ1-2|NA
CASSWGANYGYTF
TGTGCCAGCTCGTGGGGGGCTAACTATGGCTACACCTTC
>NA|TRBV7-2|TRBJ2-7|NA
CASSASGTLEQYF
TGTGCCAGCAGCGCATCCGGGACTCTTGAGCAGTACTTC
>NA|TRBV3-1/TRBV3-2|TRBJ1-5|TRBD1
CASSRSDRESQPQHF
TGTGCCAGCAGCCGATCAGACAGGGAGAGTCAGCCCCAGCATTTT
>NA|TRBV28|TRBJ1-2|NA
CASMQGREGYTF
TGTGCCAGCATGCAGGGAAGGGAGGGCTACACCTTC
>NA|TRBV18|TRBJ1-1|TRBD1
CASSSRTGGGTEAFF
TGTGCCAGCTCATCACGGACAGGGGGAGGGACTGAAGCTTTCTTT
>once|TRBV7-2|TRBJ1-1|NA
CASSLSRGLATEAFF
TGTGCCAGCAGCTTATCGCGGGGGTTGGCCACTGAAGCTTTCTTT
>NA|TRBV4-3|TRBJ1-2|NA
CASSPGANYGYTF
TGCGCCAGCAGCCCCGGAGCTAACTATGGCTACACCTTC
>once|TRBV7-9|TRBJ2-3|NA
CASSLGSTDTQYF
TGTGCCAGCAGCTTAGGATCCACAGATACGCAGTATTTT
>NA|TRBV19|TRBJ2-2|TRBD2
CASSPSGGAAGELFF
TGTGCCAGTAGTCCGAGCGGGGGGGCCGCCGGGGAGCTGTTTTTT